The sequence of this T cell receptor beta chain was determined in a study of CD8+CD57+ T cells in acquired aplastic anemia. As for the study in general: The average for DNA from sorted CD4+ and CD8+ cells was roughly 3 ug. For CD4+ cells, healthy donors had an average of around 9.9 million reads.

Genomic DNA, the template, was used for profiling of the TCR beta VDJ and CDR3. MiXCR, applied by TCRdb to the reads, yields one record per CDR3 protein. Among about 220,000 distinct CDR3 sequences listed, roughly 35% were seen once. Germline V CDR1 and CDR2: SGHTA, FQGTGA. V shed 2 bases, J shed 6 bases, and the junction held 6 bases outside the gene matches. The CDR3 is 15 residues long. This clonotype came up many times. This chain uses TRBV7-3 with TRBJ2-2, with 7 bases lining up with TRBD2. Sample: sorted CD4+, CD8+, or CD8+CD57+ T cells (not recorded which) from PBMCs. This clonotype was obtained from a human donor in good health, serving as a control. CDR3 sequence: CASSLGGSSSGELFF. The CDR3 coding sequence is TGTGCCAGCAGCTTAGGCGGGAGCTCTTCCGGGGAGCTGTTTTTT.